This T cell receptor (beta chain) was retrieved from a study of OX40 agonist ivuxolimab in advanced cancers. Background for the entire study: The costimulatory receptor OX40 (CD134) was targeted by ivuxolimab, a fully human IgG2 agonistic monoclonal antibody. In the dose-escalation cohort, roughly 82% of patients were male, and the mean age was roughly 56 years with a range of roughly 20 to 79. Peripheral TCRbeta sequencing aimed to test whether ivuxolimab altered TCR sequence diversity and caused clonal T-cell expansion. Partial responses occurred in three dose-escalation patients: two with cutaneous melanoma and one with hepatocellular carcinoma. The paper reports the monotherapy dose-escalation portion (N of about 51 patients) of the phase I ivuxolimab trial. Prior anti-PD-1, anti-PD-L1 or anti-CTLA-4 therapy was permitted, and roughly two fifths of dose-escalation patients had received checkpoint inhibitors. Of the roughly 53 patients in dose escalation, some 19 had hepatocellular carcinoma, about 15 had melanoma, 9 had renal cell carcinoma and 9 had head and neck cancer. Intravenous ivuxolimab was administered to patients every 2 weeks at six dose levels: 0.01, 0.1, 0.3, 1.5, 3 and 10 mg/kg. Beyond this particular receptor, the publication reports: Low levels of normalized T-cell clonal expansion were also seen in some patients who did not respond. On average, CD8+ T cells showed more expanded clones than CD4+ T cells after ivuxolimab. In the 0.1-3.0 mg/kg groups, partial responders were among the patients with the lowest normalized peripheral clonal expansion, particularly in CD8+ T cells. Which antigens the clonally expanded peripheral T cells were specific for was not determined. Clonal expansion of both CD4+ and CD8+ blood T cells was observed from baseline to week 6 at doses 0.1 to 3.0 mg/kg.

Turning to this clone: It lacks a known antigen. Base-call qualities are not available, and no considerably larger clone is one nucleotide away.

Patients with autoimmune disease history or receiving systemic immunosuppression were excluded from the trial. Peripheral blood for TCR sequencing was collected from all dose cohorts at baseline, on cycle 4 day 1, and on cycle 7 day 1. The samples were taken from a phase I, first-in-human, multicenter, open-label dose-escalation trial of ivuxolimab. The trial enrolled adults with locally advanced or metastatic head and neck squamous cell, hepatocellular, melanoma or renal cell carcinoma. CD4+ and CD8+ T cells were sorted separately from peripheral blood before TCR sequencing. To sequence the TCRbeta CDR3 region, genomic DNA was isolated from the sorted cells. TCRbeta CDR3 regions were sequenced using the immunoSEQ Assay. Not all clones reach the TCRdb copy of this immuneACCESS table, which keeps in-frame sequences only. Checked studies attribute under half of the gap to unresolved V genes and leave the rest unexplained. The sample yields about 57,000 clones; more than 75% were counted once. The biggest ten clones account for 0.37% of the sample.

Trimming takes 1 base from V and 3 bases from J, and the germline ends sit 13 bases apart. Per the germline V gene, MNHNS is the CDR1 and SASEGT is the CDR2. The CDR3 spans 16 residues, from the cysteine through the phenylalanine. The kept DNA is CDR3 alone, 48 bases in frame from the first base. The V and J segments used are TRBV6-1 and TRBJ1-3, with the D gene call left open. The material was CD4+ or CD8+ T cells sorted from blood, obtained in a trial of the OX40 agonist ivuxolimab. This clonotype originated in an adult with an advanced solid tumor such as melanoma, head and neck, liver or kidney cancer. At the DNA level, the sequence is TGTGCCAGCAGTGAAGGGCACGGTTTAGGTGGAAACACCATATATTTT. It is translated as CASSEGHGLGGNTIYF.